A selection of T cell receptor beta chains follows, all from one sample in a study of blood T cell repertoires in COVID-19. TCRdb's copy holds only in-frame clones and misses some; the assay was immunoSEQ multiplex PCR. The profile covers tens of thousands of clones, with less than 80% appearing a single time and around a third taken by the ten largest. Sequencing was performed on peripheral blood. These receptors were collected from an elderly man with acute or convalescent COVID-19. The CDR3 runs from the conserved cysteine through the conserved F or W. A D gene is named only where the DNA matches it firmly. Not every row has a clone size; where given, it reads once, few, many or a size class.

TRBJ2-3,TRBV29-1,NA,NA,CSVEGGAASTDTQYF,TGCAGCGTTGAGGGGGGGGCCGCTAGCACAGATACGCAGTATTTT
TRBJ2-7,TRBV7-2,NA,TRBD1,CASSTPGQGVAEF,TGTGCCAGCAGTACCCCGGGACAGGGGGTAGCGGAGTTC
TRBJ2-5,TRBV19,NA,TRBD2,CASSTGGGQETQYF,TGTGCCAGTAGTACTGGGGGGGGCCAAGAGACCCAGTACTTC
TRBJ2-1,TRBV7-3,NA,NA,CASSLTARGSSYNEQFF,TGTGCCAGCAGCTTAACGGCGCGGGGAAGCTCCTACAATGAGCAGTTCTTC
TRBJ2-2,TRBV7-2,NA,TRBD2,CASSLASGGATGELFF,TGTGCCAGCAGCTTGGCTAGCGGGGGGGCCACCGGGGAGCTGTTTTTT
TRBJ1-4,TRBV7-9,NA,TRBD1,CASSLRDSTPTNEKLFF,TGTGCCAGCAGCCTACGGGACAGCACCCCAACTAATGAAAAACTGTTTTTT
TRBJ1-2,TRBV3-1/TRBV3-2,NA,TRBD1,CASSPQGADGYTF,TGTGCCAGCAGTCCCCAGGGGGCGGATGGCTACACCTTC
TRBJ2-1,TRBV10-3,NA,TRBD1,CAISERTGSYNEQFF,TGTGCCATCAGTGAACGGACAGGGTCCTACAATGAGCAGTTCTTC
TRBJ1-2,TRBV4-1,NA,NA,CASSQDRGYYGYTF,TGCGCCAGCAGCCAAGACAGGGGATACTATGGCTACACCTTC
TRBJ2-1,TRBV6-6,NA,TRBD1,CASSYRDRDNEQFF,TGTGCCAGCAGTTACCGGGACAGGGACAATGAGCAGTTCTTC
TRBJ2-5,TRBV7-6,NA,NA,CASSFGIKETQYF,TGTGCCAGCAGCTTCGGGATCAAAGAGACCCAGTACTTC
TRBJ2-5,TRBV5-1,NA,NA,CASSPPRFKETQYF,TGCGCCAGCAGCCCGCCGAGGTTTAAAGAGACCCAGTACTTC
TRBJ2-1,TRBV30,NA,NA,CAWSDLTKEQFF,TGTGCCTGGAGTGATTTGACTAAGGAGCAGTTCTTC
TRBJ1-2,TRBV7-2,NA,NA,CASSRLETDGYTF,TGTGCCAGCAGCCGCCTTGAGACAGATGGCTACACCTTC
TRBJ2-1,TRBV7-2,NA,TRBD2,CASSLPGGGYNEQFF,TGTGCCAGCAGCCTACCCGGGGGGGGCTACAATGAGCAGTTCTTC
TRBJ2-1,TRBV5-5,NA,NA,CASSLGLKHNEQFF,TGTGCCAGCAGCTTGGGTCTTAAGCACAATGAGCAGTTCTTC
TRBJ2-3,TRBV5-1,NA,TRBD1,CASSLAQGTDTQYF,TGCGCCAGCAGCTTGGCACAGGGGACAGATACGCAGTATTTT
TRBJ2-5,TRBV11-2,NA,TRBD1,CASSSDRVSETQYF,TGTGCCAGCAGCTCGGACAGGGTCTCAGAGACCCAGTACTTC
TRBJ2-2,TRBV18,NA,NA,CASSRGPSATGELFF,TGTGCCAGCTCACGGGGGCCCTCGGCCACCGGGGAGCTGTTTTTT
TRBJ2-5,TRBV7-2,once,NA,CASSLVAGTQYF,TGTGCCAGCAGCTTAGTCGCGGGGACCCAGTACTTC
TRBJ2-7,TRBV21-1,NA,NA,CASRGLAGSYEQYF,TGTGCCAGTAGGGGACTAGCGGGGAGTTACGAGCAGTACTTC
TRBJ2-5,TRBV3-1/TRBV3-2,NA,NA,CASSQDRVLQTQYF,TGTGCCAGCAGCCAAGATCGGGTACTGCAGACCCAGTACTTC
TRBJ2-5,TRBV11-3,once,NA,CASSFAGEETQYF,TGTGCCAGCAGCTTTGCAGGGGAAGAGACCCAGTACTTC
TRBJ2-3,TRBV12-5,NA,TRBD1,CASFLNLPGQGGDTQYF,TGTGCTAGTTTCCTCAACCTCCCGGGACAGGGAGGAGATACGCAGTATTTT
TRBJ1-2,TRBV29-1,NA,TRBD1,CSVGTGDGYTF,TGCAGCGTCGGGACAGGGGATGGCTACACCTTC
TRBJ1-5,TRBV3-1/TRBV3-2,NA,TRBD1,CASSRLTGGDQPQHF,TGTGCCAGCAGCCGGCTTACAGGGGGCGATCAGCCCCAGCATTTT
TRBJ2-2,TRBV20-1,few,TRBD2,CSASSGGEAGELFF,TGCAGTGCTAGTAGCGGGGGCGAGGCCGGGGAGCTGTTTTTT
TRBJ2-2,TRBV20-1,NA,TRBD1,CSASRDRGLTGELFF,TGCAGTGCCAGTCGGGACAGGGGGCTCACCGGGGAGCTGTTTTTT
TRBJ1-4,TRBV9,NA,NA,CASSVGHGSREKLFF,TGTGCCAGCAGCGTAGGACACGGTTCTCGTGAAAAACTGTTTTTT
TRBJ2-7,TRBV5-4,once,TRBD1,CASSRGQGTTYEQYF,TGTGCCAGCAGCCGCGGACAGGGCACTACCTACGAGCAGTACTTC
TRBJ1-2,TRBV10-3,NA,NA,CAINQAYGYTF,TGTGCCATCAACCAGGCCTATGGCTACACCTTC
TRBJ2-3,TRBV10-1,NA,NA,CASSTAGLDTDTQYF,TGCGCCAGCAGTACGGCGGGACTCGACACAGATACGCAGTATTTT
TRBJ1-2,TRBV30,NA,NA,CAWSAWGGDFGYTF,TGTGCCTGGAGTGCGTGGGGGGGGGACTTCGGCTACACCTTC
TRBJ2-7,TRBV19,NA,TRBD1,CASSTGQIYEQYF,TGTGCCAGTAGTACGGGACAGATCTACGAGCAGTACTTC
TRBJ1-1,TRBV5-4,NA,NA,CASSGGKWSEAFF,TGTGCCAGCAGCGGCGGGAAGTGGTCTGAAGCTTTCTTT
TRBJ2-7,TRBV5-1,NA,TRBD2,CASQIAGGSNEQYF,TGCGCCAGCCAAATAGCGGGGGGGTCGAACGAGCAGTACTTC
TRBJ2-7,TRBV6-6,NA,NA,CASSYLQGGEQYF,TGTGCCAGCAGTTACTTACAGGGCGGCGAGCAGTACTTC
TRBJ2-3,TRBV5-6,NA,NA,CASSLRGTTDTQYF,TGTGCCAGCAGCTTGCGCGGGACCACAGATACGCAGTATTTT
TRBJ2-5,TRBV7-2,few,TRBD1,CASSSQGAETQYF,TGTGCCAGCAGCTCTCAGGGGGCAGAGACCCAGTACTTC
TRBJ2-1,TRBV19,NA,NA,CASSRTVDIYNEQFF,TGTGCCAGTAGTAGGACAGTCGACATCTACAATGAGCAGTTCTTC
TRBJ2-3,TRBV15,NA,TRBD1,CATGSRDRVWDTQYF,TGTGCCACCGGATCCCGGGACAGGGTCTGGGATACGCAGTATTTT
TRBJ1-5,TRBV6-2/TRBV6-3,medium-sized,NA,CASSYLAGGNQPQHF,TGTGCCAGCAGTTATCTGGCCGGGGGCAATCAGCCCCAGCATTTT
TRBJ1-5,TRBV6-2/TRBV6-3,NA,NA,CASSYLSNQPQHF,TGTGCCAGCAGTTATTTGTCAAATCAGCCCCAGCATTTT
TRBJ2-1,TRBV7-3,NA,NA,CASSSPGTPYNEQFF,TGTGCCAGCAGCTCCCCCGGGACACCCTACAATGAGCAGTTCTTC
TRBJ1-3,TRBV4-2,NA,NA,CASSQDSDRGNTIYF,TGTGCCAGCAGCCAAGATTCGGACAGAGGAAACACCATATATTTT
TRBJ1-1,TRBV2,NA,NA,CASSRQGANTEAFF,TGTGCCAGCAGCCGCCAGGGCGCAAACACTGAAGCTTTCTTT
TRBJ2-7,TRBV7-6,NA,NA,CASSLAGVRYEQYF,TGTGCCAGCAGCTTAGCAGGGGTACGGTACGAGCAGTACTTC
TRBJ2-1,TRBV13,NA,TRBD2,CASSPGRLAGNEQFF,TGTGCCAGCAGCCCGGGTCGACTAGCGGGGAATGAGCAGTTCTTC
TRBJ2-3,TRBV4-2,NA,TRBD2,CASSQDWLIGGAGIADTQYF,TGTGCCAGCAGCCAAGATTGGCTGATCGGGGGGGCAGGTATCGCAGATACGCAGTATTTT
TRBJ2-3,TRBV7-9,NA,TRBD1,CASSDTGGSTDTQYF,TGTGCCAGCAGCGACACAGGGGGAAGCACAGATACGCAGTATTTT
TRBJ1-1,TRBV27,NA,NA,CASRVQLNTEAFF,TGTGCCAGCAGGGTACAGCTGAACACTGAAGCTTTCTTT
TRBJ1-4,TRBV2,NA,TRBD1,CASSAQGQGNEKLFF,TGTGCCAGCAGTGCCCAAGGACAGGGGAATGAAAAACTGTTTTTT
TRBJ2-2,TRBV5-1,NA,TRBD2,CASSLRLAGGPNTGELFF,TGCGCCAGCAGCTTGAGGCTAGCGGGGGGGCCCAACACCGGGGAGCTGTTTTTT
TRBJ2-5,TRBV6-1,few,TRBD2,CASSVGASGGVETQYF,TGTGCCAGCAGTGTTGGGGCTAGCGGGGGGGTGGAGACCCAGTACTTC
TRBJ2-1,TRBV19,NA,TRBD1,CASSPFRDRGVDEQFF,TGTGCCAGTAGTCCCTTCCGGGACAGGGGCGTGGATGAGCAGTTCTTC
TRBJ1-2,TRBV6-5,once,NA,CASRRGGLYGYTF,TGTGCCAGCAGAAGGGGCGGACTATATGGCTACACCTTC
TRBJ2-5,TRBV4-1,few,NA,CASSQAPLSETQYF,TGCGCCAGCAGCCAAGCCCCCCTTTCGGAGACCCAGTACTTC
TRBJ1-2,TRBV12-5,NA,TRBD1,CASGFGQAGYTF,TGTGCTAGTGGTTTCGGACAGGCCGGCTACACCTTC
TRBJ1-5,TRBV19,NA,TRBD1,CASSTGGRRQPQHF,TGTGCCAGTAGTACAGGGGGCAGGAGGCAGCCCCAGCATTTT
TRBJ2-5,TRBV29-1,NA,TRBD1,CSVALQGRETQYF,TGCAGCGTCGCCCTACAGGGGCGAGAGACCCAGTACTTC